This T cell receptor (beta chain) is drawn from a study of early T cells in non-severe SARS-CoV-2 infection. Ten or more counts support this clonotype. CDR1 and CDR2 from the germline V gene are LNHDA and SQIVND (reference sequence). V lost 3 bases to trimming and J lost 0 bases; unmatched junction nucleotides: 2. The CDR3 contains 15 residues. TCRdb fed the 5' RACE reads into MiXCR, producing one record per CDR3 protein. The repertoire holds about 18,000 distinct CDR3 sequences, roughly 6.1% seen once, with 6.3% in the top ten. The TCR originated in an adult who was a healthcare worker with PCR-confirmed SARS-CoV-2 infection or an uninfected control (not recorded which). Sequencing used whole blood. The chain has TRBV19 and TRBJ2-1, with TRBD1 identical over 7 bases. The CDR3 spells CASSMDRSSYNEQFF. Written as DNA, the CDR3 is TGTGCCAGTAGTATGGACAGGAGCTCCTACAATGAGCAGTTCTTC.